This TCR beta chain appears in the sequencing data of a study of control samples from healthy donors and cancer patients (dated by TCRdb to the early 2020s). Library prep was done by the immunoSEQ multiplex PCR assay. Held by TCRdb, this immuneACCESS table contains in-frame sequences only and omits some clones. Under half of the omission traces to an unresolved V gene where checked; the cause of the rest is unknown. The sample data list around 53,000 clones, and 65% to 90% of these were observed just once. The top ten clones comprise 2.8% of the sample. Note on this clone: Its antigen has not been determined. It has no much larger one-base neighbor in the sample; base qualities were not kept.

Including the terminal cysteine and phenylalanine, the CDR3 comprises 12 residues. Of the read, only the CDR3 DNA is kept; its 36 bases are in frame from base 1. CDR1 and CDR2 are drawn from the germline V gene: MNHEY, SVGAGI. V lost 6 bases and J lost 3 bases, and the count of bases not matched to a germline gene is 0. The receptor was derived from a woman aged 45-60 years with lung cancer. The V gene is TRBV6-5 and the J gene is TRBJ1-2; 8 central bases correspond to TRBD1. The sequencing sample was made of PBMCs. The nucleotide sequence reads TGTGCCAGCAGGACAGGGGACTATGGCTACACCTTC. The translation is CASRTGDYGYTF.